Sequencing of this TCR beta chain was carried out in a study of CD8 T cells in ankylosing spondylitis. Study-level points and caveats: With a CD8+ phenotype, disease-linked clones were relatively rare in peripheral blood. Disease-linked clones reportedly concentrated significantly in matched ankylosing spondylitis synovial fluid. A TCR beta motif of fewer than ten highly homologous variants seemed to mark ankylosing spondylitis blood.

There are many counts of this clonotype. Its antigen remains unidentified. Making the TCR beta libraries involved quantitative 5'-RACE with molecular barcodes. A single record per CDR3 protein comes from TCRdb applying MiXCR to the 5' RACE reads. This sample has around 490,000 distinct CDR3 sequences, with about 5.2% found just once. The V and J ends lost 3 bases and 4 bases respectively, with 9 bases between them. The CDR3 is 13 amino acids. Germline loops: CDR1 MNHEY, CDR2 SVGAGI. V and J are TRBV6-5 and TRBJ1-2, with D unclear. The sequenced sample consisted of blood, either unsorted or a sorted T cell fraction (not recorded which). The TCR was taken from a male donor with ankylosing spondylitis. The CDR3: CASSYAGRYGYTF. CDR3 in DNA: TGTGCCAGCAGTTATGCAGGCCGCTATGGCTACACCTTC.